The 2 T cell receptor beta chains below were found in one sample sequenced in a study of T cell changes during pregnancy in multiple sclerosis. TCRdb's table, derived via immunoSEQ multiplex PCR, lists solely in-frame clones and lacks some. The table has tens of thousands of clones, around 93% seen once. Sample: CD4+ T cells from peripheral blood mononuclear cells, taken in the second trimester of pregnancy. These receptors originate from a female donor with multiple sclerosis, enrolled in a pregnancy study.

The genes are TRBV6-1 and TRBJ1-4; tentative D call: TRBD1 (5 bases). With 4 bases removed from V and 5 bases from J, the gap between germline ends came to 8 bases. CDR3 length equals 13 residues. Germline-derived CDR1 and CDR2 are MNHNS and SASEGT. CDR3 sequence: CASSGRVNEKLFF. DNA for the CDR3: TGTGCCAGCAGTGGCAGGGTGAATGAAAAACTGTTTTTT.

This clone was picked up one time. The V call is TRBV11-2, the J call TRBJ1-1; 9 nucleotides agree with TRBD1. CDR3 size: 14 residues. J lost 7 bases, V lost 3 bases, and 6 bases had no gene match. Germline assignment: CDR1 SGHAT and CDR2 FQNNGV. The CDR3 coding sequence is TGTGCCAGCAGCTTGTGGACAGGGGCCAATGAAGCTTTCTTT. Its protein is CASSLWTGANEAFF.